One sample yielded the 10 T cell receptor beta chains listed below, sequenced in a study of T cell changes during pregnancy in multiple sclerosis. The repertoire was sequenced with immunoSEQ multiplex PCR; TCRdb's copy has only in-frame clones and lacks some. In the table there are 90,000 to 100,000 clones, 80% to 95% of which are singletons. The starting material was peripheral blood, obtained in the first trimester of pregnancy. The receptors derive from a female donor with multiple sclerosis, enrolled in a pregnancy study.

V usage is TRBV2 and J usage is TRBJ2-1; D is ambiguous. The CDR3 length is 10 residues. The V gene's germline CDR1 is SNHLY and CDR2 FYNNEI. With 7 bases removed from V and 7 bases from J, the gap between germline ends came to 5 bases. CDR3 sequence reads: CASIGNEQFF. The CDR3 nucleotides are TGTGCCAGCATCGGTAATGAGCAGTTCTTC.

This chain links TRBV21-1 with TRBJ2-7; no check of the table's D call, TRBD1, against the DNA was made. TRBV21-1 is noted as a pseudogene. The CDR3 has 17 residues. The CDR3 region has the DNA TGTGCCAGCAGCGCGAACTTGAGGGACAGGGCGATTTACGAGCAGTACTTC. This gives the protein CASSANLRDRAIYEQYF.

V is TRBV4-2 and J is TRBJ1-1; TRBD1 agrees at 9 bases. The CDR3 contains 15 residues. The ends lost 0 bases at V and 1 base at J; junction bases unmatched: 0. The germline gives CDR1 LGHNA, CDR2 YNFKEQ. In nucleotides, the CDR3 is TGTGCCAGCAGCCAAGAGACAGGGGGGAACACTGAAGCTTTCTTT. It codes for CASSQETGGNTEAFF.

Here the CDR3 DNA reads TGTGCCAGTAGTGATGGCGGACACCCCCAAGAGACCCAGTACTTC. This translates into CASSDGGHPQETQYF. The chain couples TRBV19 to TRBJ2-5; the D gene is possibly TRBD1 (5 bases). Trimming stripped 5 bases from V and 1 base from J, with 14 bases between. CDR1 and CDR2 from the germline V gene are LNHDA and SQIVND (reference sequence). This CDR3 comprises 15 residues. Full variable domain (remainder filled in from reference TRBV19 and TRBJ2-5): DGGITQSPKYLFRKEGQNVTLSCEQNLNHDAMYWYRQDPGQGLRLIYYSQIVNDFQKGDIAEGYSVSREKKESFPLTVTSAQKNPTAFYLCASSDGGHPQETQYFGPGTRLLVL.

Only one count was recorded for this clone. The rearrangement uses TRBV11-2 and TRBJ1-3, with D unclear. The germline V and J ends were trimmed by 3 bases and 0 bases, with 6 bases remaining between them. Per the germline V gene, CDR1 is SGHAT and CDR2 is FQNNGV. The CDR3 loop spans 14 amino acids. The CDR3 DNA sequence: TGTGCCAGCAGCTTTGTTCTCTCTGGAAACACCATATATTTT. It translates to CASSFVLSGNTIYF.

This chain connects TRBV7-2 to TRBJ1-5; TRBD1 aligns across 8 bases. The CDR3 contains 14 residues. Germline V gene lookup returns CDR1 SGHTA and CDR2 FQGNSA. The V gene end was trimmed by 4 bases and the J gene end by 9 bases; junction bases not matched to a gene: 8. The CDR3 here is CASSYGQGAGPQHF. In DNA form, the CDR3 reads TGTGCCAGCAGCTATGGACAGGGCGCGGGGCCCCAGCATTTT.

The V call is TRBV5-1, the J call TRBJ2-1, with 9 bases fitting TRBD1. Trimming cost V 4 bases and J 2 bases; bases outside gene matches: 4. The CDR3 is 15 amino acids. Per germline, CDR1 SGHRS and CDR2 YFSETQ. Here the CDR3 DNA reads TGCGCCAGCAGCGGGGGGACAGGGACCTACAATGAGCAGTTCTTC. Its protein is CASSGGTGTYNEQFF.

The rearrangement joins TRBV30 to TRBJ2-1, with a weak D call TRBD2 (7 bases). This CDR3 is 11 amino acids long. Germline V lookup: CDR1 GTSNPN, CDR2 SVGIG (reference sequence). V was clipped by 8 bases and J by 9 bases, with 14 bases between them. Here the CDR3 DNA reads TGTGCCGGAGGGGGGGCCAGTGAGCAGTTCTTC. Its protein product is CAGGGASEQFF.

The chain combines TRBV9 with TRBJ1-1, with TRBD1 matching 9 bases. The CDR3 is 15 residues long. The germline V gene has CDR1 SGDLS and CDR2 YYNGEE. Trimming at V came to 4 bases and at J to 1 base, leaving 5 bases not matched to a gene. The CDR3 reads CASSPGQGWNTEAFF. The DNA for the CDR3 is TGTGCCAGCAGCCCAGGACAGGGGTGGAACACTGAAGCTTTCTTT.

The rearrangement uses TRBV7-2 and TRBJ1-2; D is unresolved. The CDR3 length is 12 residues. Looked up from germline, CDR1 is SGHTA and CDR2 is FQGNSA. Trimming shortened V by 0 bases and J by 14 bases, and 13 bases separated the two germline ends. The CDR3 bases are TGTGCCAGCAGCTTAGCGGCCGGGGAGCGAACCTTC. Translation gives CASSLAAGERTF.